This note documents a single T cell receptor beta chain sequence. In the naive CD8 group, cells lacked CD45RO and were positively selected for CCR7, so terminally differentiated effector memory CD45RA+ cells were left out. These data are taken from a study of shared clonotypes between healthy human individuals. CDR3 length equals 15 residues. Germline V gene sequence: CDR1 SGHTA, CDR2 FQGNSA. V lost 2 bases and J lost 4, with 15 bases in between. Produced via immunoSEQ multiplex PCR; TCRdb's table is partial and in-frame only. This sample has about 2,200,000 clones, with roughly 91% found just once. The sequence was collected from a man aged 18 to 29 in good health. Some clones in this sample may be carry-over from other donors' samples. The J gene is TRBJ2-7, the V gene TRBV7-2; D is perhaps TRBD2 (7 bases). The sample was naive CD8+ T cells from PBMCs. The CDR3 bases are TGTGCCAGCAGCTTACTGTTTCGGGGGGCTTACGAGCAGTACTTC. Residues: CASSLLFRGAYEQYF.